Following are 23 T cell receptor beta chains from one sample sequenced in a study of vaccination and CD4 T cells after COVID-19. Their target antigens are unknown. Treatment defined: approximately 9-day PBMC culture with coronavirus spike peptide pools or control peptides (ViraFEST assay). With the Oncomine TCR Beta short-read assay, DNA from cultured CD4+ T cells was sequenced. TCRdb re-called the PCR reads with MiXCR, one entry per CDR3 protein. This sample has approximately 11,000 distinct CDR3 sequences; about 28% occur once, and the top ten carry about 10%. Input material: CD4+ T cells from blood, cultured in vitro. The origin of the receptors is a human donor who had recovered from COVID-19.

Comments on this clonotype: A read error may produce the germline difference seen at one junction end. The V call is TRBV7-7, the J call TRBJ2-3; the D call may be TRBD1 or TRBD2 (6 bases each). This CDR3 comprises 15 residues. Germline CDR1 and CDR2: SSHAT and FNYEAQ (reference sequence). The CDR3 loop reads CASSSGGGVADTQYF. For the CDR3, the DNA is TGTGCTAGCAGCTCCGGGGGCGGGGTGGCGGATACGCAGTATTTT.

J is TRBJ1-1 and V is TRBV10-3, with 7 bases identical to TRBD1. Germline V gives CDR1 ENHRY, CDR2 SYGVKD. This CDR3 contains 13 residues. Losses at the gene ends were 4 bases for V and 5 bases for J; bases not matched to a gene: 4. CDR3 loop: CAISAPGGTEAFF. In DNA, the CDR3 is TGTGCCATCAGTGCTCCAGGGGGTACTGAAGCTTTCTTT.

This chain joins TRBV4-2 and TRBJ1-5; TRBD1 matches 9 bases. V trimming: 2 bases; J trimming: 5 bases; junction bases outside the gene matches: 4. The CDR3 loop spans 15 amino acids. The germline gives CDR1 LGHNA, CDR2 YNFKEQ. The CDR3 is CASSQRQGDDQPQHF. The CDR3 DNA sequence: TGTGCCAGCAGCCAACGACAGGGGGACGATCAGCCCCAGCATTTT.

By frequency in the sample, this clonotype is medium-sized. V usage is TRBV6-2 or TRBV6-3 and J usage is TRBJ1-1; 9 nucleotides line up with TRBD1. Germline V gives CDR1 MNHEY, CDR2 SVGEGT. The V gene end was trimmed by 4 bases and the J gene end by 5 bases; junction bases not matched to a gene: 5. This CDR3 is built from 14 residues. For the CDR3, the DNA is TGTGCCAGCAGTTGGACAGGGGCAGGGACTGAAGCTTTCTTT. Translating gives CASSWTGAGTEAFF.

This clonotype is classed as medium-sized. J is TRBJ1-5 and V is TRBV20-1, with 7 bases lining up with TRBD1. Germline-derived CDR1 and CDR2 are DFQATT and SNEGSKA (reference sequence). V lost 5 bases and J lost 0; bases outside the gene matches: 7. This CDR3 has 15 residues. In nucleotides, the CDR3 is TGCAGTGCTGGGGACAGCCGCTATAGCAATCAGCCCCAGCATTTT. Its protein is CSAGDSRYSNQPQHF.

This clonotype came up a few times. CDR3 residues: CASSEGKTQYF. Written as DNA, the CDR3 is TGTGCCAGCAGTGAAGGGAAGACCCAGTACTTC. V usage is TRBV6-1 and J usage is TRBJ2-5, with no clear D. Trimming removed 1 base at V and 6 bases at J, with 3 bases between. Per germline, CDR1 MNHNS and CDR2 SASEGT. The CDR3 spans 11 residues.

In the case of this clonotype: Here the CDR3 omits its conserved ending phenylalanine or tryptophan, so a read error is the likely source. V and J are TRBV7-2 and TRBJ2-5; 8 bases are a match to TRBD2. This CDR3 is 15 amino acids long. Germline V gene sequence: CDR1 SGHTA, CDR2 FQGNSA. V lost 4 bases and J lost 1; bases outside the gene matches: 5. CDR3 nucleotides: TGTGCCAGCAGCTGGGGCCGGGAGGGCCAAGAGACCCAGTACCTC. Encoded protein: CASSWGREGQETQYL.

The J gene is TRBJ2-1, the V gene TRBV20-1; tentatively, D is TRBD1 (6 bases). The ends were cut back, 7 bases at V and 5 bases at J, with 15 bases in the middle. This CDR3 spans 13 amino acids. Germline CDR1 and CDR2: DFQATT and SNEGSKA (reference sequence). CDR3 in DNA: TGCAGTGGGTTCAGGGGCGCACACAATGAGCAGTTCTTC. It specifies CSGFRGAHNEQFF.

The table lists this clonotype with a few counts. The V gene is TRBV11-2, the J gene TRBJ1-6, with 8 bases fitting TRBD1. The germline V gene encodes CDR1 SGHAT and CDR2 FQNNGV. The CDR3 runs 15 residues. Germline trimming cut 5 bases from V and 7 bases from J; bases unmatched to any gene: 7. The CDR3 bases are TGTGCCAGCAGCCTAGGGCAGGGGGCGAATTCACCCCTCCACTTT. Encoded protein: CASSLGQGANSPLHF. The full variable domain, rest sourced from reference TRBV11-2 and TRBJ1-6, is EAGVAQSPRYKIIEKRQSVAFWCNPISGHATLYWYQQILGQGPKLLIQFQNNGVVDDSQLPKDRFSAERLKGVDSTLKIQPAKLEDSAVYLCASSLGQGANSPLHFGNGTRLTVT.

The chain recombines TRBV7-8 with TRBJ2-7; D call uncertain. Trimming took off 3 bases at V and 5 bases at J, with 11 bases between the two ends. Germline V gene sequence: CDR1 SGHVS, CDR2 FQNEAQ. The CDR3 extends over 13 amino acids. The CDR3 nucleotides are TGTGCCAGCAGCTTTGGGCTTGGGGACGAGCAGTACTTC. This codes for CASSFGLGDEQYF.

V and J are TRBV28 and TRBJ2-3, with 10 bases that match TRBD1. The length of the CDR3 is 16 residues. CDR1 and CDR2 from the germline V gene are MDHEN and SYDVKM. J was trimmed by 5 bases and V by 5 bases; bases with no gene match: 10. CDR3 region: CASSPYGTGEGDTQYF. CDR3 coding DNA: TGTGCCAGCAGTCCATACGGGACAGGGGAGGGAGATACGCAGTATTTT.

The genes are TRBV7-2 and TRBJ2-3; tentative D call: TRBD2 (6 bases). Trimming removed 2 bases at V and 3 bases at J, with 18 bases between. The CDR3 runs 17 residues. In germline, CDR1 is SGHTA, CDR2 FQGNSA. The CDR3 is CASSLRFGGGETDTQYF. CDR3 in DNA: TGTGCCAGCAGCTTAAGGTTCGGCGGCGGGGAGACAGATACGCAGTATTTT.

This clonotype was observed once. The chain links TRBV6-1 to TRBJ2-1, with D perhaps matching TRBD2 (6 bases). Between the trimmed V and J ends, which lost 7 bases and 0 bases, there was a span of 16 bases. This CDR3 region has 16 residues. The germline V gene encodes CDR1 MNHNS and CDR2 SASEGT. The CDR3 sequence: CASMGLDGVSYNEQFF. The CDR3 nucleotides are TGTGCCAGCATGGGACTTGACGGGGTCTCCTACAATGAGCAGTTCTTC.

The chain joins TRBV7-6 to TRBJ2-7; 8 nucleotides align to TRBD2. J gave up 6 bases and V 2 bases, and 9 bases lay outside the gene matches. Per the germline V gene, CDR1 is SGHVS and CDR2 is FNYEAQ. This CDR3 contains 15 residues. Written as DNA, the CDR3 is TGTGCCAGCAGCTTACGTTCGGGAGGGTTTGGCGAGCAGTACTTC. It is translated as CASSLRSGGFGEQYF. The full variable domain, with the rest looked up from reference TRBV7-6 and TRBJ2-7, is GAGVSQSPRYKVTKRGQDVALRCDPISGHVSLYWYRQALGQGPEFLTYFNYEAQQDKSGLPNDRFSAERPEGSISTLTIQRTEQRDSAMYRCASSLRSGGFGEQYFGPGTRLTVT.

V is TRBV4-1 and J is TRBJ1-2, with D maybe TRBD1 (6 bases). V lost 1 base to trimming and J lost 4 bases, with 13 bases between them. The germline CDR1 and CDR2 sequences are MGHRA and YSYEKL. The CDR3 spans 15 residues. CDR3 nucleotide sequence: TGCGCCAGCAGCCAAGGTCCGGGGGGCTCCTATGGCTACACCTTC. Its translation: CASSQGPGGSYGYTF.

The chain employs TRBV28 and TRBJ2-7; perhaps TRBD2 as D (6 bases). The V end lost 4 bases, the J end lost 6 bases, and 13 bases lay between the germline ends. This CDR3 is built from 13 residues. The germline V gene has CDR1 MDHEN and CDR2 SYDVKM. The CDR3 reads CASSSAGPAEQYF. In DNA form, the CDR3 reads TGTGCCAGCAGTTCCGCGGGACCGGCCGAGCAGTACTTC.

The chain combines TRBV4-1 with TRBJ1-6; TRBD1 matches 12 bases. In germline, CDR1 is MGHRA, CDR2 YSYEKL. This CDR3 region has 16 residues. Trimming took 0 bases from V and 9 from J; bases not matched to a gene: 3. CDR3 sequence reads: CASSQDGDRGRSPLHF. The CDR3 DNA reads TGCGCCAGCAGCCAAGATGGGGACAGGGGGCGTTCACCCCTCCACTTT.

This clonotype was found a few times. The chain recombines TRBV20-1 with TRBJ2-3; D is tentatively TRBD1 or TRBD2 (6 bases each). The CDR3 spans 16 residues. Looked up from germline, CDR1 is DFQATT and CDR2 is SNEGSKA (reference sequence). V lost 2 bases and J lost 6, with 21 bases in between. The CDR3 DNA is TGCAGTGCTAGAAGGGGGGTAGCCGCCCCGACGGATACGCAGTATTTT. Translated, it gives CSARRGVAAPTDTQYF.

V gene TRBV5-6 combines with J gene TRBJ1-1; no clear D. Trimming pared 2 bases from V and 5 bases from J, leaving 13 bases between. This CDR3 contains 14 residues. The germline CDR1 and CDR2 sequences are SGHDT and YYEEEE. The CDR3 sequence: CASSFRAVRTEAFF. CDR3 nucleotide sequence: TGTGCCAGCAGCTTTAGGGCAGTCCGAACTGAAGCTTTCTTT.

Only one count was recorded for this clonotype. The chain has TRBV5-1 and TRBJ1-1; D gene ambiguous. Germline CDR1 reads SGHRS; CDR2 reads YFSETQ. Trimming took off 2 bases at V and 5 bases at J, with 7 bases between the two ends. This CDR3 is built from 12 residues. CDR3 loop: CASSLSGTEAFF. The CDR3 DNA sequence: TGCGCCAGCAGCTTAAGCGGGACTGAAGCTTTCTTT.

This rearrangement joins TRBV7-2 to TRBJ2-3; TRBD2 agrees at 10 bases. Trimming cost V 5 bases and J 8 bases; bases outside gene matches: 16. The CDR3 loop spans 17 amino acids. CDR1 is SGHTA, CDR2 FQGNSA, per germline. The CDR3 sequence is CASSPTLAGGRLGTQYF. The CDR3 DNA sequence: TGTGCCAGCAGCCCGACATTAGCGGGAGGCCGGTTGGGTACGCAGTATTTT. The entire variable domain, with the rest obtained from reference TRBV7-2 and TRBJ2-3, is as follows: GAGVSQSPSNKVTEKGKDVELRCDPISGHTALYWYRQSLGQGLEFLIYFQGNSAPDKSGLPSDRFSAERTGGSVSTLTIQRTQQEDSAVYLCASSPTLAGGRLGTQYFGPGTRLTVL.

A few counts support this clonotype. The V call is TRBV11-3, the J call TRBJ2-5, with 7 bases matching TRBD2. Germline CDR1 and CDR2: SGHNT and YENEEA. V shed 5 bases, J shed 5 bases, and the junction held 14 bases outside the gene matches. The CDR3 is made up of 16 amino acids. CDR3: CASSGLGAGVGETQYF. The CDR3 bases are TGTGCCAGCAGCGGCCTCGGGGCGGGGGTAGGGGAGACCCAGTACTTC.

This clonotype was observed a handful of times. The chain employs TRBV7-2 and TRBJ2-7; 8 bases agree with TRBD2. The CDR3 runs 15 residues. CDR1 SGHTA and CDR2 FQGNSA come from the germline V gene. The J segment lost 3 bases and the V segment lost 4 bases, leaving 8 bases of the junction unmatched. The DNA of the CDR3 is TGTGCCAGCAGCTCCTTCCCGGGGGGGAACTACGAGCAGTACTTC. Amino acids: CASSSFPGGNYEQYF.